Below, one T cell receptor (beta chain) is given with its context. Its antigen remains unidentified. The CDR3 is made up of 14 amino acids. Germline CDR1 and CDR2: SNHLY and FYNNEI. V lost 7 bases, J lost 1 base, and 14 bases lay in between. This sample was taken from a study of T cell repertoires in cytomegalovirus infection. Background on the study: Shared public TCR beta signatures pointed to both CMV infection and a matching HLA type. Study outcomes and limitations: Predominance within the ex vivo response was attributable to HLA-C-restricted CMV-specific TCR beta clonotypes.

One entry per CDR3 protein, called by TCRdb with MiXCR from the reads. This table holds 90,000 to 110,000 distinct CDR3 sequences, 29% found once. The source of this sequence is a human donor in good health (CMV status not recorded). Some clones in this sample may be carry-over from other donors' samples. Sequencing was performed on CD8+ T cells from cultured PBMCs, taken from culture after CMV antigen stimulation. This chain connects TRBV2 to TRBJ2-7; D is ambiguous. CDR3 region: CASTLSLLSYEQYF. CDR3 DNA sequence: TGTGCCAGCACGTTAAGTCTCTTATCCTACGAGCAGTACTTC.